This entry lists 24 T cell receptor beta chains sequenced from one sample in a study of human T cells and chemical hapten exposure. TCRdb independently ran MiXCR on the RACE reads; one entry per CDR3 protein. The sample contains tens of thousands of distinct CDR3 sequences, roughly 12% of which appear only once. The time point here: pre-sensitization, week 0. Specified treatment: therapeutic diphenylcyclopropenone sensitization with weekly scalp DPC. This specimen consisted of whole blood, obtained in connection with sensitization to the hapten diphenylcyclopropenone (DPC). The receptors derive from a woman aged 25 to 39 with alopecia areata. Some clones in this sample may be carry-over from other donors' samples.

The count of this clonotype is one. This may stem from a read error, because a much larger clone lies one nucleotide away. The V call is TRBV27, the J call TRBJ1-6, with TRBD1 matching over 7 bases. Germline assignment: CDR1 MNHEY and CDR2 SMNVEV (reference sequence). The CDR3 sequence is 19 residues long. J gave up 10 bases and V 8 bases, and 26 bases lay outside the gene matches. CDR3 nucleotides: TGTGCCAGCCGACAGCTCAAGACAGGGACGGGGCAGGGTCGCTCACCCCTCCACTTT. Translated, it gives CASRQLKTGTGQGRSPLHF.

The chain is built from TRBV20-1 and TRBJ2-1; TRBD2 is a possible D gene (6 bases). The CDR3 is 18 amino acids. Germline V gives CDR1 DFQATT, CDR2 SNEGSKA (reference sequence). V was pared by 0 bases and J by 0 bases, with 18 bases between. The CDR3 DNA reads as TGCAGTGCTAGAGAACGGGGGTCCGGGCGGAGCTCCTACAATGAGCAGTTCTTC. It translates to CSARERGSGRSSYNEQFF.

This clonotype was recorded many times. The rearrangement links TRBV29-1 to TRBJ1-1; TRBD1 agrees at 7 bases. The CDR3 has 15 residues. V dropped 6 bases and J dropped 0; count of bases not matched to a gene: 10. Germline V gene lookup returns CDR1 SQVTM and CDR2 ANQGSEA. The chain's CDR3 is CSVATGDSMNTEAFF. DNA of the CDR3: TGCAGCGTCGCCACAGGGGACAGCATGAACACTGAAGCTTTCTTT. The variable domain in full, with the rest retrieved from reference TRBV29-1 and TRBJ1-1, is SAVISQKPSRDICQRGTSLTIQCQVDSQVTMMFWYRQQPGQSLTLIATANQGSEATYESGFVIDKFPISRPNLTFSTLTVSNMSPEDSSIYLCSVATGDSMNTEAFFGQGTRLTVV.

This clonotype was detected many times. The chain has TRBV12-3 or TRBV12-4 and TRBJ2-2; tentatively, D is TRBD1 (6 bases). The CDR3 length is 16 residues. V dropped 0 bases and J dropped 1 base, with 9 bases sitting between them. CDR3 region: CASSLAGAGNTGELFF. The CDR3 DNA sequence: TGTGCCAGCAGTTTAGCGGGGGCCGGGAACACCGGGGAGCTGTTTTTT.

This clonotype has only a few counts. V usage is TRBV28 and J usage is TRBJ2-7; D is tentatively TRBD1 or TRBD2 (6 bases each). CDR1 is MDHEN, CDR2 SYDVKM, per germline. The V end lost 2 bases, the J end lost 3 bases, and 11 bases lay between the germline ends. This CDR3 comprises 14 residues. CDR3 sequence: CASSLRGAVYEQYF. The DNA of the CDR3 is TGTGCCAGCAGTTTAAGGGGGGCGGTCTACGAGCAGTACTTC.

This clonotype was detected many times. The chain combines TRBV4-2 with TRBJ1-5; 8 bases line up with TRBD1. V was pared by 4 bases and J by 4 bases, with 15 bases of the junction left unmatched. This CDR3 is built from 18 residues. Germline V gene lookup returns CDR1 LGHNA and CDR2 YNFKEQ. As DNA, the CDR3 is TGTGCCAGCAGCCCCGGGACAGGCGGAGGGACTGGAAATCAGCCCCAGCATTTT. Translating it yields CASSPGTGGGTGNQPQHF.

This clonotype was detected a few times. The CDR3 sequence: CASSLVGTAQETQYF. The CDR3 nucleotides read TGTGCCAGCAGCTTAGTCGGGACAGCCCAAGAGACCCAGTACTTC. The chain couples TRBV7-2 to TRBJ2-5, with 7 nucleotides matching TRBD1. There are 15 residues in the CDR3. The V and J ends lost 1 base and 1 base, in that order; junction bases with no gene match: 3. The germline V gene encodes CDR1 SGHTA and CDR2 FQGNSA.

The chain combines TRBV29-1 with TRBJ2-5, with 12 bases fitting TRBD2. The CDR3 has 14 residues. Germline V gene lookup returns CDR1 SQVTM and CDR2 ANQGSEA. Losses at the gene ends were 7 bases for V and 4 bases for J; bases not matched to a gene: 7. CDR3 nucleotides: TGCAGCGCCCTCGCTAGCGGGGGGGGAGAGACCCAGTACTTC. Translating it yields CSALASGGGETQYF.

This clonotype was observed many times. The V gene is TRBV24-1, the J gene TRBJ1-5, with no clear D. Germline V CDR1 and CDR2: KGHDR, SFDVKD. The CDR3 runs to 12 residues. V dropped 5 bases and J dropped 5 bases, with 6 bases sitting between them. The CDR3 DNA reads TGTGCCACCAGTGGTCGGGATCAGCCCCAGCATTTT. Its translation: CATSGRDQPQHF.

At least ten counts were recorded for this clonotype. The chain carries TRBV7-9 and TRBJ2-2, with a possible D match to TRBD2 (5 bases). CDR3 length: 17 amino acids. Trimming took off 11 bases at V and 0 bases at J, with 22 bases between the two ends. Germline CDR1 is SEHNR and CDR2 is FQNEAQ (reference sequence). The CDR3 protein is CAGSAKLVITNTGELFF. DNA of the CDR3: TGTGCCGGCTCGGCCAAACTAGTAATTACGAACACCGGGGAGCTGTTTTTT.

A few counts support this clonotype. The chain employs TRBV20-1 and TRBJ2-7; 9 bases are shared with TRBD2. The CDR3 runs 19 residues. Germline CDR1 is DFQATT and CDR2 is SNEGSKA (reference sequence). Trimming took 1 base from V and 10 from J; bases not matched to a gene: 26. CDR3 in amino acids: CSARGLRRSGRRALTPQYF. The DNA for the CDR3 is TGCAGTGCTAGAGGTCTGAGGCGGAGCGGGAGGAGGGCGCTCACCCCTCAGTACTTC.

This chain joins TRBV11-2 and TRBJ2-2; TRBD2 matches 10 bases. This CDR3 is built from 16 residues. CDR1 and CDR2 from the germline V gene are SGHAT and FQNNGV. V lost 5 bases to trimming and J lost 6 bases; unmatched junction nucleotides: 9. The CDR3 loop reads CASSLRFSGRAGELFF. CDR3 sequence (DNA): TGTGCCAGCAGCCTAAGGTTCAGCGGGAGGGCCGGGGAGCTGTTTTTT.

A few counts support this clonotype. The chain couples TRBV7-2 to TRBJ2-3; 7 positions match TRBD2. The CDR3 has 19 amino acids. The germline V gene encodes CDR1 SGHTA and CDR2 FQGNSA. Unmatched junction bases numbered 25, after V lost 9 bases and J lost 4 bases. The CDR3 loop reads CARLGGERRIPPPSDTQYF. In nucleotides, the CDR3 is TGTGCCAGGCTGGGGGGGGAGAGAAGAATTCCCCCTCCTTCAGATACGCAGTATTTT.

This clonotype showed up many times. J is TRBJ1-5 and V is TRBV6-1; unclear D gene. Per germline, CDR1 MNHNS and CDR2 SASEGT. With 6 bases removed from V and 4 bases from J, the gap between germline ends came to 7 bases. The CDR3 loop spans 12 amino acids. The CDR3 spells CASSPANQPQHF. Written as DNA, the CDR3 is TGTGCCAGCAGCCCAGCGAATCAGCCCCAGCATTTT.

This clonotype has only a few counts. The J gene is TRBJ2-1, the V gene TRBV11-2, with 7 bases fitting TRBD1. Germline CDR1 reads SGHAT; CDR2 reads FQNNGV. V lost 6 bases and J lost 0; bases outside the gene matches: 8. The CDR3 sequence is 16 residues long. CDR3 loop: CASRRLTGSSYNEQFF. The CDR3, as DNA: TGTGCCAGCAGGCGACTGACAGGGTCCTCCTACAATGAGCAGTTCTTC.

This clonotype showed up many times. The chain has TRBV7-2 and TRBJ2-1, with 14 bases that match TRBD2. This CDR3 region has 16 residues. Germline V gene data show CDR1 as SGHTA and CDR2 as FQGNSA. Trimming at V came to 0 bases and at J to 9 bases, leaving 4 bases not matched to a gene. DNA of the CDR3: TGTGCCAGCAGCTTAGCGCTGACTAGCGGGAGGGGTGAGCAGTTCTTC. This codes for CASSLALTSGRGEQFF.

This clonotype was detected many times. The chain employs TRBV20-1 and TRBJ2-5; TRBD2 aligns across 7 bases. The CDR3 contains 12 residues. Germline V gives CDR1 DFQATT, CDR2 SNEGSKA (reference sequence). Trimming removed 5 bases from V and 3 bases from J; junction bases left unmatched: 3. This chain's CDR3 is CSARTREETQYF. In nucleotides, the CDR3 is TGCAGTGCTCGGACTAGAGAAGAGACCCAGTACTTC.

This clonotype was observed at least ten times. The rearrangement links TRBV28 to TRBJ2-2, with unresolved D. Trimming pared 9 bases from V and 8 bases from J, leaving 22 bases between. Germline V gene lookup returns CDR1 MDHEN and CDR2 SYDVKM. The length of the CDR3 is 15 residues. The CDR3 region is CASQLVNGFLGELFF. CDR3 nucleotide sequence: TGTGCCAGTCAGCTTGTGAACGGGTTTTTAGGGGAGCTGTTTTTT.

This clonotype was seen more than once but under ten times. This chain's CDR3 is CASSPPAGVWGYTF. The CDR3 region has the DNA TGTGCCAGCTCACCACCGGCAGGGGTGTGGGGCTACACCTTC. The chain combines TRBV18 with TRBJ1-2, with D possibly matching TRBD1 (6 bases). CDR3 length: 14 residues. Trimming took 0 bases from V and 8 from J, leaving 13 bases between them. Germline V gene data show CDR1 as KGHSH and CDR2 as LQKENI.

The chain recombines TRBV7-2 with TRBJ2-7; TRBD1 aligns across 9 bases. CDR1 and CDR2 from the germline V gene are SGHTA and FQGNSA. V dropped 4 bases and J dropped 3; count of bases not matched to a gene: 7. CDR3 length: 15 amino acids. The CDR3 DNA sequence: TGTGCCAGCAGCTCCCAGCCGGGACAGGGCTACGAGCAGTACTTC. Its protein is CASSSQPGQGYEQYF.

In its sample, this clonotype was seen many times. The chain links TRBV7-9 to TRBJ2-3; maybe TRBD2 (6 bases). CDR3 length: 15 amino acids. Germline lookup yields CDR1 SEHNR and CDR2 FQNEAQ (reference sequence). Trimming stripped 0 bases from V and 4 bases from J, with 11 bases between. This CDR3 is CASSLAGSNPDTQYF. The CDR3 bases are TGTGCCAGCAGCTTAGCCGGGAGCAACCCAGATACGCAGTATTTT.

This clonotype was counted many times. The chain joins TRBV29-1 to TRBJ2-5, with 7 bases that match TRBD1. The CDR3 contains 10 residues. Germline V CDR1 and CDR2: SQVTM, ANQGSEA. V lost 7 bases to trimming and J lost 9 bases; unmatched junction nucleotides: 5. As DNA, the CDR3 is TGCAGCGCAGGCACAGGGGCCCAGTACTTC. Translated, it gives CSAGTGAQYF.

This clonotype was counted once. The genes are TRBV7-2 and TRBJ1-1, with D tentatively TRBD1 (5 bases). Germline V gene sequence: CDR1 SGHTA, CDR2 FQGNSA. The CDR3 consists of 13 residues. Trimming shortened V by 2 bases and J by 4 bases, and 8 bases separated the two germline ends. In nucleotides, the CDR3 is TGTGCCAGCAGCTTAAAGGGGACCACTGAAGCTTTCTTT. Protein sequence: CASSLKGTTEAFF.

This clonotype was seen a handful of times. The chain joins TRBV7-9 to TRBJ2-1; the match to TRBD2 covers 9 bases. CDR3 size: 14 residues. From germline, CDR1 is SEHNR and CDR2 FQNEAQ (reference sequence). V was pared by 5 bases and J by 6 bases, with 5 bases of the junction left unmatched. The CDR3 region has the DNA TGTGCCAGCAGCCGGACGACTAGCGGCAATGAGCAGTTCTTC. Translated: CASSRTTSGNEQFF.